The 27 T cell receptor beta chains below come from one sample, sequenced in a study of blood T cell repertoires in COVID-19. Profiled with immunoSEQ multiplex PCR; TCRdb holds only in-frame clones, not every one. The table shows roughly 120,000 clones, with approximately 70% occurring only once. Source material: peripheral blood. The receptors were gathered from a human donor with acute or convalescent COVID-19. The donor label of this sample is uncertain.

The V call is TRBV19, the J call TRBJ1-2; TRBD1 is a possible D gene (6 bases). The CDR3 is made up of 15 amino acids. The germline V gene has CDR1 LNHDA and CDR2 SQIVND (reference sequence). The ends were cut back, 3 bases at V and 4 bases at J, with 15 bases in the middle. The CDR3 sequence is CASSIDQAGAYGYTF. The CDR3 DNA is TGTGCCAGTAGTATTGACCAGGCAGGGGCCTATGGCTACACCTTC.

The chain couples TRBV4-2 to TRBJ1-4, with a possible D match to TRBD1 (6 bases). The V and J ends lost 1 base and 0 bases respectively, with 9 bases between them. The CDR3 length is 16 residues. Germline CDR1 is LGHNA and CDR2 is YNFKEQ. CDR3 loop: CASSQGTDATNEKLFF. The CDR3 DNA reads TGTGCCAGCAGCCAAGGGACAGACGCAACTAATGAAAAACTGTTTTTT.

The V gene is TRBV28, the J gene TRBJ1-2, with 7 bases matching TRBD1. V was clipped by 4 bases and J by 4 bases; unmatched bases: 3. The V gene's germline CDR1 is MDHEN and CDR2 SYDVKM. There are 13 residues in the CDR3. This CDR3 is CASSYRGTYGYTF. The CDR3 DNA sequence: TGTGCCAGCAGTTACAGGGGCACCTATGGCTACACCTTC.

This rearrangement joins TRBV24-1 to TRBJ1-2; 7 bases agree with TRBD1. The V gene's germline CDR1 is KGHDR and CDR2 SFDVKD. Trimming removed 7 bases from V and 3 bases from J; junction bases left unmatched: 7. CDR3 size: 14 residues. The CDR3 protein is CATSAATGDYGYTF. The CDR3 DNA reads TGTGCCACCAGCGCCGCTACAGGGGACTATGGCTACACCTTC.

The gene calls are TRBV7-9 and TRBJ1-6; D may be TRBD1 (6 bases). Germline CDR1 reads SEHNR; CDR2 reads FQNEAQ (reference sequence). V gave up 2 bases and J gave up 6 bases, with 11 bases separating them. CDR3 length equals 15 residues. CDR3 DNA: TGTGCCAGCAGCTTAATGGGACAAGTTAATTCACCCCTCCACTTT. Amino acid sequence: CASSLMGQVNSPLHF.

The sample holds a few counts of this clone. In DNA, the CDR3 is TGTGCCAGCAGCATTGACAGGGGGCGAGCTTTCTTT. Encoded protein: CASSIDRGRAFF. The genes are TRBV7-9 and TRBJ1-1; 10 bases fit TRBD1. J lost 10 bases, V lost 5 bases, and 4 bases had no gene match. This CDR3 region has 12 residues. Germline V gene sequence: CDR1 SEHNR, CDR2 FQNEAQ (reference sequence).

This clone was seen a handful of times. This chain uses TRBV28 with TRBJ2-1; no clear D. Germline V gene sequence: CDR1 MDHEN, CDR2 SYDVKM. V was pared by 5 bases and J by 0 bases, with 14 bases between. The CDR3 is 16 amino acids. CDR3 sequence: CASSPTLGISYNEQFF. CDR3 nucleotide sequence: TGTGCCAGCAGTCCGACACTCGGAATCTCCTACAATGAGCAGTTCTTC.

This clone was counted only a few times. V and J are TRBV18 and TRBJ1-2, with D unresolved. Trimming shortened V by 1 base and J by 4 bases, and 7 bases separated the two germline ends. CDR1 and CDR2 (germline): KGHSH, LQKENI. The CDR3 runs 13 residues. Here the CDR3 DNA reads TGTGCCAGCTCACCACGTATTCTCTATGGCTACACCTTC. Its protein is CASSPRILYGYTF.

The chain combines TRBV7-2 with TRBJ1-2; 9 positions agree with TRBD1. The CDR3 runs 15 residues. The V and J ends lost 5 bases and 6 bases, in that order; junction bases with no gene match: 10. From germline, CDR1 is SGHTA and CDR2 FQGNSA. The CDR3 sequence: CASSARFGQGNGYTF. The CDR3 coding sequence is TGTGCCAGCAGCGCAAGATTCGGACAGGGGAATGGCTACACCTTC.

The rearrangement joins TRBV29-1 to TRBJ1-4, with unresolved D. Per the germline V gene, CDR1 is SQVTM and CDR2 is ANQGSEA. This CDR3 region has 11 residues. With 5 bases removed from V and 7 bases from J, the gap between germline ends came to 8 bases. DNA of the CDR3: TGCAGCGTTCCCTTCGGTGAAAAACTGTTTTTT. Translated: CSVPFGEKLFF. Full variable domain (remainder filled in from reference TRBV29-1 and TRBJ1-4): SAVISQKPSRDICQRGTSLTIQCQVDSQVTMMFWYRQQPGQSLTLIATANQGSEATYESGFVIDKFPISRPNLTFSTLTVSNMSPEDSSIYLCSVPFGEKLFFGSGTQLSVL.

This clone was observed once. The rearrangement joins TRBV7-9 to TRBJ2-7; the match to TRBD1 covers 7 bases. The CDR3 covers 14 residues. CDR1 and CDR2 (germline): SEHNR, FQNEAQ (reference sequence). V shed 5 bases, J shed 3 bases, and the junction held 7 bases outside the gene matches. The CDR3 reads CASSRQGQDYEQYF. In DNA, the CDR3 is TGTGCCAGCAGCAGACAGGGTCAAGACTACGAGCAGTACTTC.

This clone turned up a few times. The rearrangement uses TRBV7-6 and TRBJ2-3; TRBD2 matches at 8 bases. The germline gives CDR1 SGHVS, CDR2 FNYEAQ. The CDR3 length is 16 residues. Trimming cost V 4 bases and J 4 bases; bases outside gene matches: 10. CDR3 in DNA: TGTGCCAGCAGCTATCCTGCGGGGGGCACGGCAGATACGCAGTATTTT. Its translation is CASSYPAGGTADTQYF.

The chain has TRBV6-1 and TRBJ1-2, with 10 bases aligning to TRBD1. The CDR3 sequence is 17 residues long. J gave up 8 bases and V 3 bases, and 15 bases lay outside the gene matches. The V gene's germline CDR1 is MNHNS and CDR2 SASEGT. The CDR3 nucleotides read TGTGCCAGCAGTGACAGGACGACGGGACAGGGGACACGGGGCTACACCTTC. Amino acid sequence: CASSDRTTGQGTRGYTF.

The chain uses TRBV7-2 and TRBJ1-5; 7 nucleotides line up with TRBD1. CDR3 length: 13 amino acids. Germline assignment: CDR1 SGHTA and CDR2 FQGNSA. V lost 4 bases, J lost 7 bases, and 4 bases stayed unmatched. CDR3 coding DNA: TGTGCCAGCAGCTCGACAGGGCGACAGCCCCAGCATTTT. Protein sequence: CASSSTGRQPQHF.

The V call is TRBV19, the J call TRBJ2-4; the match to TRBD2 covers 13 bases. V dropped 4 bases and J dropped 0; count of bases not matched to a gene: 9. In germline, CDR1 is LNHDA, CDR2 SQIVND (reference sequence). This CDR3 region has 19 residues. CDR3 sequence reads: CASSTRTSGGSLAKNIQYF. The CDR3 DNA reads as TGTGCCAGTAGTACTAGGACTAGCGGGGGCAGCTTAGCCAAAAACATTCAGTACTTC.

V usage is TRBV6-5 and J usage is TRBJ2-7; TRBD1 matches at 7 bases. Germline values: CDR1 MNHEY, CDR2 SVGAGI. The V gene end was trimmed by 4 bases and the J gene end by 6 bases; junction bases not matched to a gene: 9. CDR3 length equals 14 residues. CDR3 sequence (DNA): TGTGCCAGCAGTTCCGGACAGGTTGCCGCCGAGCAGTACTTC. Translated: CASSSGQVAAEQYF.

The gene calls are TRBV5-1 and TRBJ1-6, with TRBD1 matching 9 bases. Trimming cost V 4 bases and J 10 bases; bases outside gene matches: 9. The germline V gene has CDR1 SGHRS and CDR2 YFSETQ. CDR3 length: 15 residues. The chain's CDR3 is CASSRSRDRDSPLHF. The DNA for the CDR3 is TGCGCCAGCAGCCGAAGCCGGGACAGGGACTCACCCCTCCACTTT.

The chain recombines TRBV7-8 with TRBJ2-7; 10 bases agree with TRBD1. The V gene end was trimmed by 4 bases and the J gene end by 3 bases; junction bases not matched to a gene: 12. The CDR3 is made up of 17 amino acids. The V gene's germline CDR1 is SGHVS and CDR2 FQNEAQ. The CDR3 sequence is CASSSPGQGHLDYEQYF. DNA of the CDR3: TGTGCCAGCAGCTCACCGGGACAGGGGCATCTAGACTACGAGCAGTACTTC.

The rearrangement links TRBV14 to TRBJ1-3; 9 positions agree with TRBD1. Germline V CDR1 and CDR2: SGHDN, FVKESK. This CDR3 is 17 amino acids long. The V gene end was trimmed by 3 bases and the J gene end by 3 bases; junction bases not matched to a gene: 9. Written as DNA, the CDR3 is TGTGCCAGCAGCCACACTAAACAGGGGGCTGGTGGAAACACCATATATTTT. This translates into CASSHTKQGAGGNTIYF.

The chain carries TRBV5-1 and TRBJ2-5, with a tentative D call TRBD2 (7 bases). Per germline, CDR1 SGHRS and CDR2 YFSETQ. The CDR3 loop spans 15 amino acids. V was cut by 3 bases and J by 5 bases, with 17 bases left in between. The CDR3 region has the DNA TGCGCCAGCAGCTCATCAGGGAGGGGGTTGGAGACCCAGTACTTC. The encoded protein is CASSSSGRGLETQYF. The full variable domain, completed using reference TRBV5-1 and TRBJ2-5, is KAGVTQTPRYLIKTRGQQVTLSCSPISGHRSVSWYQQTPGQGLQFLFEYFSETQRNKGNFPGRFSGRQFSNSRSEMNVSTLELGDSALYLCASSSSGRGLETQYFGPGTRLLVL.

The rearrangement uses TRBV6-6 and TRBJ1-6, with 9 bases matching TRBD1. This CDR3 comprises 15 residues. The germline V gene encodes CDR1 MNHNY and CDR2 SVGAGI (reference sequence). Germline trimming cut 0 bases from V and 7 bases from J; bases unmatched to any gene: 1. In DNA, the CDR3 is TGTGCCAGCAGTTACTCCGGGACAGGGAATTCACCCCTCCACTTT. This sequence encodes CASSYSGTGNSPLHF.

This clone came up a few times. The same CDR3 can be traced to other DNA sequences in this sample. This chain uses TRBV6-6 with TRBJ2-6; D may be TRBD2 (5 bases). With 4 bases removed from V and 1 base from J, the gap between germline ends came to 8 bases. The V gene's germline CDR1 is MNHNY and CDR2 SVGAGI (reference sequence). The CDR3 length is 15 residues. CDR3 DNA sequence: TGTGCCAGCAGTTCACGGGATTCTGGGGCCAACGTCCTGACTTTC. Translating gives CASSSRDSGANVLTF.

This chain links TRBV28 with TRBJ1-2; 7 bases align to TRBD1. The germline CDR1 and CDR2 sequences are MDHEN and SYDVKM. V shed 6 bases and J 6 bases; nucleotides not matched to a gene: 7. CDR3 size: 13 residues. For the CDR3, the DNA is TGTGCCAGCAGGGAACAGGGGCGGAATGGCTACACCTTC. Translating it yields CASREQGRNGYTF.

In its sample, this clone was seen once. This chain joins TRBV18 and TRBJ1-1, with TRBD1 matching 10 bases. The junction had 6 bases not matched to a gene; V was cut back by 5 bases and J by 3 bases. This CDR3 comprises 15 residues. Per germline, CDR1 KGHSH and CDR2 LQKENI. CDR3 sequence: CASSSDRGQYTEAFF. For the CDR3, the DNA is TGTGCCAGCTCAAGCGACAGGGGGCAATACACTGAAGCTTTCTTT.

This clone was counted only a few times. This chain uses TRBV19 with TRBJ2-3; D is unclear. V lost 7 bases to trimming and J lost 1 base, with 12 bases between them. The CDR3 sequence is 14 residues long. Germline CDR1 and CDR2: LNHDA and SQIVND (reference sequence). CDR3 bases: TGTGCCAGTAACCCCCGGGTCCGCACAGATACGCAGTATTTT. Its translation: CASNPRVRTDTQYF.

The gene calls are TRBV12-3 or TRBV12-4 and TRBJ1-2; no clear D. Trimming pared 0 bases from V and 4 bases from J, leaving 6 bases between. This CDR3 region has 13 residues. The CDR3 protein is CASSLAVGYGYTF. For the CDR3, the DNA is TGTGCCAGCAGTTTAGCGGTCGGCTATGGCTACACCTTC.

V usage is TRBV7-6 and J usage is TRBJ1-6; D is unclear. CDR1 is SGHVS, CDR2 FNYEAQ, per germline. The germline V and J ends were trimmed by 5 bases and 1 base, with 12 bases remaining between them. The CDR3 is 16 residues long. The CDR3 region has the DNA TGTGCCAGCAGCCCTTTTCCCGGTTCCTATAATTCACCCCTCCACTTT. Protein: CASSPFPGSYNSPLHF.